The entry that follows covers one TCR beta chain sequence. Data came from immunoSEQ multiplex PCR; TCRdb stores just in-frame clones and leaves some out. The data hold approximately 390,000 clones, with approximately 90% observed a single time. The germline V and J ends were trimmed by 4 bases and 3 bases, with 7 bases remaining between them. CDR1 is LGHNA and CDR2 is YNFKEQ in the germline V gene. The CDR3 runs 13 residues. The data were obtained in a study of blood T cell repertoires in COVID-19. Study in general: Sources were T cells, B-cell-depleted T cells, or PBMCs; the material itself was cDNA or gDNA.

Recruits, aged about 18 to 95 years, lived in 24 US areas. Participant-given clinical history determined each cohort assignment. All recovered Cohort 3 donors got two negative PCRs, got clearance, or saw symptom resolution. The clonotype originates from a woman aged 45-59 years who had recovered from COVID-19. The sequencing input was PBMCs or T cells enriched from blood (not recorded which). This chain joins TRBV4-2 and TRBJ1-5; no definite D call. The CDR3 protein is CASSPTFNQPQHF. In DNA, the CDR3 is TGTGCCAGCAGCCCTACCTTCAATCAGCCCCAGCATTTT.